The next 32 T cell receptor beta chains were all read from a single sample in a study of T cell responses to AZD1222 COVID-19 vaccine. The data were produced by immunoSEQ multiplex PCR, yet TCRdb's version contains in-frame clones alone and is incomplete. The sample has tens of thousands of clones; 88% are singletons. This specimen was peripheral blood, taken on day 0 of AZD1222 vaccination. The receptors were sampled from an adult in good health.

Regarding this clone: Other DNA variants within this sample encode the same CDR3. Written as DNA, the CDR3 is TGCGCCAGCAGCTTGAGACAGGGTGTCGCAGATACGCAGTATTTT. It translates to CASSLRQGVADTQYF. This chain uses TRBV5-1 with TRBJ2-3, with 7 bases that match TRBD1. The CDR3 spans 15 residues. Germline V gene data show CDR1 as SGHRS and CDR2 as YFSETQ. J was trimmed by 4 bases and V by 1 base; bases with no gene match: 6. Full variable domain (rest looked up from reference TRBV5-1 and TRBJ2-3): KAGVTQTPRYLIKTRGQQVTLSCSPISGHRSVSWYQQTPGQGLQFLFEYFSETQRNKGNFPGRFSGRQFSNSRSEMNVSTLELGDSALYLCASSLRQGVADTQYFGPGTRLTVL.

The V gene is TRBV9, the J gene TRBJ1-3; D is unresolved. V lost 4 bases and J 0 bases, leaving 14 bases between the germline ends. Germline V lookup: CDR1 SGDLS, CDR2 YYNGEE. This CDR3 has 16 amino acids. The CDR3: CASSFRTAASGNTIYF. The DNA of the CDR3 is TGTGCCAGCAGCTTTCGGACGGCCGCCTCTGGAAACACCATATATTTT.

This chain joins TRBV5-1 and TRBJ2-3, with a possible D match to TRBD2 (6 bases). Germline V gives CDR1 SGHRS, CDR2 YFSETQ. The CDR3 extends over 12 amino acids. The V end lost 8 bases, the J end lost 3 bases, and 10 bases lay between the germline ends. The chain's CDR3 is CASQSGTDTQYF. The CDR3 DNA reads TGCGCCAGTCAGAGCGGGACAGATACGCAGTATTTT. The whole variable domain, remainder taken from reference TRBV5-1 and TRBJ2-3, is KAGVTQTPRYLIKTRGQQVTLSCSPISGHRSVSWYQQTPGQGLQFLFEYFSETQRNKGNFPGRFSGRQFSNSRSEMNVSTLELGDSALYLCASQSGTDTQYFGPGTRLTVL.

CDR3: CASSQGPSGRGETQYF. CDR3 DNA sequence: TGCGCCAGCAGCCAAGGGCCTAGCGGTCGCGGGGAGACCCAGTACTTC. The chain is built from TRBV4-1 and TRBJ2-5; 7 bases map to TRBD2. V shed 1 base and J 5 bases; nucleotides not matched to a gene: 10. Germline lookup yields CDR1 MGHRA and CDR2 YSYEKL. The CDR3 is made up of 16 amino acids.

The chain combines TRBV6-1 with TRBJ1-5; 11 bases are a match to TRBD1. Per the germline V gene, CDR1 is MNHNS and CDR2 is SASEGT. The V gene end was trimmed by 0 bases and the J gene end by 3 bases; junction bases not matched to a gene: 4. CDR3 length equals 17 residues. The CDR3: CASSEAGTGGNNQPQHF. CDR3 coding DNA: TGTGCCAGCAGTGAAGCGGGGACAGGGGGTAACAATCAGCCCCAGCATTTT.

The chain uses TRBV19 and TRBJ2-5, with TRBD2 matching 8 bases. CDR3 length: 13 amino acids. V lost 6 bases, J lost 10 bases, and 10 bases stayed unmatched. Germline CDR1 is LNHDA and CDR2 is SQIVND (reference sequence). The CDR3 DNA follows: TGTGCCAGTAGCCTACGACGGGGGGGTTACCAGTACTTC. This codes for CASSLRRGGYQYF. Complete variable domain (other parts from reference TRBV19 and TRBJ2-5): DGGITQSPKYLFRKEGQNVTLSCEQNLNHDAMYWYRQDPGQGLRLIYYSQIVNDFQKGDIAEGYSVSREKKESFPLTVTSAQKNPTAFYLCASSLRRGGYQYFGPGTRLLVL.

V is TRBV19 and J is TRBJ2-3; the D gene is possibly TRBD2 (6 bases). V was clipped by 1 base and J by 9 bases, with 11 bases between them. CDR3 size: 13 residues. The germline V gene has CDR1 LNHDA and CDR2 SQIVND (reference sequence). Written as DNA, the CDR3 is TGTGCCAGTAGTATAGGAGTTCGGGGGACGCAGTATTTT. It codes for CASSIGVRGTQYF.

Only one count was recorded for this clone. The CDR3 reads CASSLVGSGTFGNEQFF. The CDR3 DNA sequence: TGTGCCAGCAGCTTAGTCGGGTCAGGGACTTTTGGGAATGAGCAGTTCTTC. The chain uses TRBV7-9 and TRBJ2-1; the D gene is possibly TRBD2 (6 bases). There are 17 residues in the CDR3. Trimming stripped 1 base from V and 7 bases from J, with 20 bases between. Germline V CDR1 and CDR2: SEHNR, FQNEAQ (reference sequence).

The CDR3 sequence is CASSLMLAGNQETQYF. DNA of the CDR3: TGTGCCAGCAGTTTGATGCTAGCGGGAAACCAAGAGACCCAGTACTTC. The chain combines TRBV28 with TRBJ2-5, with 9 bases aligning to TRBD2. Germline values: CDR1 MDHEN, CDR2 SYDVKM. After removal of 3 bases from V and 0 bases from J, the junction contained 5 bases not matched to a gene. The CDR3 loop spans 16 amino acids.

The rearrangement uses TRBV6-1 and TRBJ1-5, with 7 nucleotides matching TRBD1. The CDR3 sequence is 16 residues long. The J segment lost 2 bases and the V segment lost 1 base, leaving 5 bases of the junction unmatched. The germline CDR1 and CDR2 sequences are MNHNS and SASEGT. CDR3: CASSEGKGARNQPQHF. The CDR3 region has the DNA TGTGCCAGCAGTGAAGGAAAGGGGGCACGCAATCAGCCCCAGCATTTT.

CDR3 sequence: CATRDGTYEQYF. The CDR3 DNA is TGTGCCACCCGGGACGGGACCTACGAGCAGTACTTC. The genes are TRBV10-3 and TRBJ2-7; tentatively, D is TRBD1 or TRBD2 (5 bases each). The CDR3 has 12 residues. V was cut by 10 bases and J by 2 bases, with 12 bases left in between. Germline lookup yields CDR1 ENHRY and CDR2 SYGVKD.

The chain has TRBV14 and TRBJ2-1; D is ambiguous. The CDR3 loop spans 17 amino acids. Deletions cut 1 base from V and 6 bases from J, with 19 bases between. The germline V gene has CDR1 SGHDN and CDR2 FVKESK. Written as DNA, the CDR3 is TGTGCCAGCAGCCAAGGCCTGACACGGGTGGGATCCAATGAGCAGTTCTTC. This translates into CASSQGLTRVGSNEQFF. The full variable domain, with the rest looked up from reference TRBV14 and TRBJ2-1, is EAGVTQFPSHSVIEKGQTVTLRCDPISGHDNLYWYRRVMGKEIKFLLHFVKESKQDESGMPNNRFLAERTGGTYSTLKVQPAELEDSGVYFCASSQGLTRVGSNEQFFGPGTRLTVL.

The chain links TRBV5-6 to TRBJ2-7; D is perhaps TRBD2 (6 bases). This CDR3 comprises 13 residues. Germline CDR1 reads SGHDT; CDR2 reads YYEEEE. Between the trimmed V and J ends, which lost 4 bases and 2 bases, there was a span of 10 bases. The chain's CDR3 is CASSRWTTYEQYF. DNA for the CDR3: TGTGCCAGCAGCAGATGGACTACCTACGAGCAGTACTTC.

Here the CDR3 reads CASNSGPLRGSPLHF. CDR3 DNA sequence: TGTGCCAGCAACTCGGGTCCACTCCGCGGTTCACCCCTCCACTTT. This chain connects TRBV28 to TRBJ1-6; no clear D. The CDR3 covers 15 residues. Deletions cut 7 bases from V and 9 bases from J, with 19 bases between. CDR1 is MDHEN and CDR2 is SYDVKM in the germline V gene.

The genes are TRBV19 and TRBJ1-2; D not certain. Germline V gene sequence: CDR1 LNHDA, CDR2 SQIVND (reference sequence). Between the trimmed V and J ends, which lost 6 bases and 4 bases, there was a span of 15 bases. The CDR3 runs to 14 residues. DNA for the CDR3: TGTGCCAGTAGCGCTGTCAATGGTGGCTATGGCTACACCTTC. It encodes CASSAVNGGYGYTF.

The V and J genes are TRBV13 and TRBJ2-1, with D tentatively TRBD2 (6 bases). The germline V gene encodes CDR1 PRHDT and CDR2 FYEKMQ (reference sequence). The CDR3 contains 14 residues. V was cut by 5 bases and J by 7 bases, with 15 bases left in between. The CDR3 region is CASSPLTGVNEQFF. The CDR3 DNA reads as TGTGCCAGCAGCCCTCTAACGGGAGTAAATGAGCAGTTCTTC.

This clone showed up just once. The chain is built from TRBV19 and TRBJ1-1, with D hard to call. CDR1 is LNHDA and CDR2 is SQIVND in the germline V gene (reference sequence). Trimming removed 3 bases at V and 1 base at J, with 6 bases between. This CDR3 has 13 residues. The CDR3 reads CASSMGGNTEAFF. CDR3 nucleotide sequence: TGTGCCAGTAGTATGGGTGGGAACACTGAAGCTTTCTTT.

This rearrangement joins TRBV30 to TRBJ1-1, with unresolved D. The germline CDR1 and CDR2 sequences are GTSNPN and SVGIG (reference sequence). The CDR3 is 12 residues long. Trimming removed 0 bases at V and 4 bases at J, with 6 bases between. The CDR3 DNA is TGTGCCTGGAGTGTTCTCAGCACTGAAGCTTTCTTT. As protein: CAWSVLSTEAFF.

J is TRBJ1-2 and V is TRBV18; 10 bases agree with TRBD1. Germline CDR1 KGHSH, CDR2 LQKENI. Unmatched junction bases numbered 6, after V lost 3 bases and J lost 8 bases. CDR3 length: 14 amino acids. The CDR3 here is CASSPLGQGVGYTF. The CDR3 bases are TGTGCCAGCTCACCCCTCGGACAGGGGGTCGGCTACACCTTC.

This clone was found once. This rearrangement joins TRBV2 to TRBJ2-3; 12 positions agree with TRBD2. J gave up 3 bases and V 6 bases, and 4 bases lay outside the gene matches. CDR3 length: 15 amino acids. Per germline, CDR1 SNHLY and CDR2 FYNNEI. The CDR3 DNA reads as TGTGCCAGCAGAACCGGGACTAGCGGGACAGATACGCAGTATTTT. This sequence encodes CASRTGTSGTDTQYF.

Here the CDR3 DNA reads TGTGCCAGCAGCGCCCGACAGGGGTTAGGATCACCCCTCCACTTT. It is translated as CASSARQGLGSPLHF. The chain uses TRBV2 and TRBJ1-6; 8 bases are shared with TRBD1. CDR3 length: 15 amino acids. Germline V gives CDR1 SNHLY, CDR2 FYNNEI. V gave up 6 bases and J gave up 10 bases; unmatched junction bases: 11.

The CDR3: CASSPRDSNYGYTF. The CDR3 DNA follows: TGTGCCAGCAGCCCCAGGGACAGCAACTATGGCTACACCTTC. The gene calls are TRBV9 and TRBJ1-2; 7 positions agree with TRBD1. The J segment lost 2 bases and the V segment lost 4 bases, leaving 5 bases of the junction unmatched. The CDR3 sequence is 14 residues long. Germline V gives CDR1 SGDLS, CDR2 YYNGEE.

Only a few counts were recorded for this clone. The CDR3 spells CASSSNRQGAEAFF. For the CDR3, the DNA is TGTGCCAGCAGCTCAAACCGTCAGGGGGCTGAAGCTTTCTTT. V gene TRBV5-4 combines with J gene TRBJ1-1; TRBD1 matches at 7 bases. V was clipped by 3 bases and J by 6 bases; unmatched bases: 8. The CDR3 contains 14 residues. CDR1 is SGHNT and CDR2 is YYREEE in the germline V gene (reference sequence).

In its sample, this clone was seen once. V gene TRBV12-3 or TRBV12-4 combines with J gene TRBJ2-5, with D uncertain. V was clipped by 5 bases and J by 6 bases, with 7 bases between them. The CDR3 consists of 11 residues. CDR3: CASSNSQTQYF. CDR3 DNA: TGTGCCAGCAGTAATTCGCAGACCCAGTACTTC.

The chain uses TRBV5-1 and TRBJ1-4, with 7 bases matching TRBD1. This CDR3 is built from 15 residues. Germline V gene data show CDR1 as SGHRS and CDR2 as YFSETQ. Losses at the gene ends were 1 base for V and 3 bases for J; bases not matched to a gene: 3. Here the CDR3 DNA reads TGCGCCAGCAGCTTGCTGGGACAGTCTAATGAAAAACTGTTTTTT. Translation: CASSLLGQSNEKLFF.

V and J are TRBV7-2 and TRBJ2-7; 7 positions agree with TRBD1. The CDR3 loop spans 13 amino acids. Germline lookup yields CDR1 SGHTA and CDR2 FQGNSA. With V trimmed by 5 bases and J by 3 bases, 4 bases remained unmatched. The CDR3: CASSRDRDYEQYF. CDR3 DNA: TGTGCCAGCAGCAGAGACAGGGACTACGAGCAGTACTTC. The whole variable domain, filled in from reference TRBV7-2 and TRBJ2-7, reads GAGVSQSPSNKVTEKGKDVELRCDPISGHTALYWYRQSLGQGLEFLIYFQGNSAPDKSGLPSDRFSAERTGGSVSTLTIQRTQQEDSAVYLCASSRDRDYEQYFGPGTRLTVT.

This sequence joins TRBV9 and TRBJ2-7; D may be TRBD2 (6 bases). The CDR3 length is 13 residues. Looked up from germline, CDR1 is SGDLS and CDR2 is YYNGEE. V was shortened by 4 bases and J by 1 base, with 9 bases between the two germline ends. CDR3 DNA sequence: TGTGCCAGCAGCCCCGGGGGTTCCTACGAGCAGTACTTC. Protein: CASSPGGSYEQYF.

This rearrangement joins TRBV19 to TRBJ2-1; D perhaps matches TRBD1 (5 bases). The CDR3 spans 14 residues. The ends were cut back, 7 bases at V and 0 bases at J, with 10 bases in the middle. Germline CDR1 LNHDA, CDR2 SQIVND (reference sequence). The CDR3 loop reads CASTGRTSYNEQFF. The CDR3, as DNA: TGTGCCAGTACAGGGCGGACCTCCTACAATGAGCAGTTCTTC.

This chain uses TRBV3-1 (or the pseudogene TRBV3-2) with TRBJ1-5; D not resolved. V was cut by 5 bases and J by 2 bases, with 16 bases left in between. Per germline, CDR1 LGHDT and CDR2 YNNKEL (reference sequence). This CDR3 has 16 residues. CDR3 in amino acids: CASSSDGGNGNQPQHF. As DNA, the CDR3 is TGTGCCAGCAGCTCCGACGGAGGGAATGGCAATCAGCCCCAGCATTTT.

This chain joins TRBV5-1 and TRBJ2-5; 9 positions match TRBD1. The CDR3 consists of 15 residues. V was pared by 3 bases and J by 6 bases, with 9 bases of the junction left unmatched. Germline values: CDR1 SGHRS, CDR2 YFSETQ. DNA of the CDR3: TGCGCCAGCAGCTCCCGACAGGGGGATATTCAGACCCAGTACTTC. It yields the protein CASSSRQGDIQTQYF.

The chain employs TRBV6-5 and TRBJ2-5; 9 bases map to TRBD2. Losses at the gene ends were 2 bases for V and 4 bases for J; bases not matched to a gene: 8. The CDR3 consists of 16 residues. Per germline, CDR1 MNHEY and CDR2 SVGAGI. In nucleotides, the CDR3 is TGTGCCAGCAGTTACCAATTAGCGGGAGCTGGAGAGACCCAGTACTTC. Translation gives CASSYQLAGAGETQYF.

The chain uses TRBV6-5 and TRBJ1-5, with D possibly being TRBD1 (5 bases). In germline, CDR1 is MNHEY, CDR2 SVGAGI. This CDR3 is 15 amino acids long. V dropped 5 bases and J dropped 1 base, with 12 bases sitting between them. In DNA, the CDR3 is TGTGCCAGCAGTCGGACGGGGGTAAGCAATCAGCCCCAGCATTTT. The encoded protein is CASSRTGVSNQPQHF.